This section outlines one TCR beta chain sequence together with its context. All enrollees were roughly 18 to 95 years old and from some 24 US areas. These data originate in a study of blood T cell repertoires in COVID-19. Study information: Samples taken during acute and convalescent COVID-19 were collected in the United States, Italy and Spain. The cDNA or gDNA used as material had been derived from T cells, B-cell-depleted T cells, or PBMCs.

Per the original data handling: Amplified reference gene primers provided the basis for estimating nucleated cell counts. TCRdb's copy holds only in-frame clones and misses some; the assay was immunoSEQ multiplex PCR. That table supplies the V and J calls and clone size; D and trimming were determined from the DNA. The data contain 300,000 to 350,000 clones, 85% to 90% of them seen just once; the ten biggest clones take up over 3.5%. The CDR3 contains 14 residues. The germline CDR1 and CDR2 sequences are MDHEN and SYDVKM. Trimming removed 2 bases at V and 2 bases at J, with 9 bases between. The clonotype comes from a woman aged 18-29 years with acute COVID-19. Sequencing used PBMCs or T cells enriched from blood (not recorded which). The chain links TRBV28 to TRBJ1-2; D is perhaps TRBD1 (6 bases). The CDR3 DNA is TGTGCCAGCAGTTTAGACAGGTTAAACTATGGCTACACCTTC. This translates into CASSLDRLNYGYTF.